This TCR beta chain is drawn from a study of T cell repertoires in cytomegalovirus infection. This clonotype was picked up many times. The antigen remains undetermined. MiXCR was run by TCRdb on the reads, yielding one entry per CDR3 protein. This table holds about 830,000 distinct CDR3 sequences, approximately 30% found once. The CDR3 runs to 14 residues. CDR1 and CDR2 from the germline V gene are SGHTA and FQGNSA. Trimming removed 1 base from V and 3 bases from J, with 10 bases in between. The chain has TRBV7-2 and TRBJ2-7; D gene uncertain. The TCR originated in a human donor in good health (CMV status not recorded). Some clones in this sample may be carry-over from other donors' samples. Sequenced material: cultured CD8+ T cells from PBMCs, taken from culture after CMV antigen stimulation. CDR3 DNA sequence: TGTGCCAGCAGCTTAGGCTCCTCCTACTACGAGCAGTACTTC. Protein: CASSLGSSYYEQYF.